This T cell receptor beta chain was documented in a study of identical twins. The CDR3 has 12 amino acids. Germline V lookup: CDR1 MDHEN, CDR2 SYDVKM. Trimming pared 1 base from V and 6 bases from J, leaving 7 bases between. This clonotype was seen a handful of times. Its antigen is not identified. Study-wide results and caveats: In cord blood, abundant beta clonotypes had fewer insertions; memory showed no trend. Excess twin sharing in beta out-of-frame sequences was weaker.

Everyone who gave samples was a healthy Caucasian. TCRdb re-called the 5' RACE reads through MiXCR, storing one row per CDR3 protein. The data contain 500,000 to 650,000 distinct CDR3 sequences, under 25% of them seen just once; the ten biggest clones take up approximately 0.48%. These same records also appear under a second study, on yellow fever vaccine responses in identical twins. That work states: Twins reportedly mounted vaccine T cell responses that seemed partly convergent, partly personalized.

The chain uses TRBV28 and TRBJ2-7, with a possible D match to TRBD1 (5 bases). This TCR derives from a woman between 18 and 29 years old in good health. Sequencing was performed on CD4+ T cells sorted from blood. In nucleotides, the CDR3 is TGTGCCAGCAGTTTATTAGGGGTCGAGCAGTACTTC. Its translation is CASSLLGVEQYF.